Sequencing of this T cell receptor (beta chain) was carried out in a study of Graves' ophthalmopathy and Graves' hyperthyroidism. All donors with ophthalmopathy were recorded as having moderate-to-severe activity, CAS ≥3, NOSPECS ≥4 and a duration under 3 months. Diagnoses were established from clinical symptoms, serum thyroxine, TRAb, thyroid ultrasound and orbital computed tomography. Isolation of PBMCs was performed using 10 ml of fresh peripheral blood. Regarding the study as a whole: Among thyroid clonotypes expanded above 0.001 frequency, most also appeared in blood.

For this clonotype: Its specificity is unknown. One end of the junction is discordant with germline, which a read error may explain.

RNA served as the template for amplifying TCR beta CDR3 regions. First-round RT-PCR relied on HTBI primers, and a second-round multiplex PCR came next. TCRdb passed the multiplex PCR reads through MiXCR, listing each CDR3 protein once. The sample records hundreds of thousands of distinct CDR3 sequences, roughly 50% being singletons. Germline CDR1 and CDR2: DFQATT and SNEGSKA (reference sequence). There are 13 residues in the CDR3. The V call is TRBV20-1, the J call TRBJ1-6; no definite D call. Sample: peripheral blood. This TCR was recovered from an adult man with Graves' ophthalmopathy. CDR3 sequence (DNA): TGCAGTGCTAAAGAGGGCGGTAATTCGCCCCTCCACTTT. Translation gives CSAKEGGNSPLHF.